This TCR beta chain was obtained from a study of T cells in localized non-small cell lung cancer. Points from the study as a whole: Only one tumor region was sequenced, so heterogeneity remains possible. Out of the top 100 tumor clones, a median around 56 were seen in adjacent lung. Adjacent uninvolved lung had the highest clonality, suggesting focused antigen responses.

Of note for this clone: Its antigen remains unidentified.

The CDR3 runs 14 residues. The ends were cut back, 2 bases at V and 8 bases at J, with 15 bases in the middle. CDR1 is LNHDA and CDR2 is SQIVND in the germline V gene (reference sequence). Profiled with immunoSEQ multiplex PCR; TCRdb holds only in-frame clones, not every one. The sample has about 39,000 clones, about 85% seen once. Sample: PBMCs, taken before any cancer treatment. This TCR was sampled from a woman between 35 and 70 years old with stage II squamous cell lung carcinoma. The chain combines TRBV19 with TRBJ1-2; perhaps TRBD1 as D (6 bases). CDR3 sequence: CASSIIQGRVGYTF. DNA for the CDR3: TGTGCCAGTAGTATAATACAGGGAAGGGTCGGCTACACCTTC.